This is a list of T cell receptor beta chains from one sample in a study of blood T cell repertoires in COVID-19. The method was immunoSEQ multiplex PCR; TCRdb's version includes in-frame clones alone and lacks a portion of them. The table shows 90,000 to 150,000 clones, with 80% to 90% occurring only once. The sequenced material came from peripheral blood. These TCRs come from a woman in her forties or fifties with acute or convalescent COVID-19. Each CDR3 is given without its conserved first and last residue. Each record gives: CDR3 length, clone size, J gene, V gene, CDR3 protein. Only part of the rows carry a size: once, few, many, or a class if the clone is expanded.

cdr3_length: 14
clone_size: .
j_call: TRBJ1-2
v_call: TRBV19
cdr3_aa: ASSIAQGGKGYGYT

cdr3_length: 12
clone_size: .
j_call: TRBJ2-2
v_call: TRBV30
cdr3_aa: AGVGLRTTGELF

cdr3_length: 11
clone_size: .
j_call: TRBJ1-5
v_call: TRBV7-9
cdr3_aa: ASSQDGNQPQH

cdr3_length: 13
clone_size: .
j_call: TRBJ2-2
v_call: TRBV5-4
cdr3_aa: ASSLGRTPTGELF

cdr3_length: 11
clone_size: once
j_call: TRBJ2-7
v_call: TRBV3-1/TRBV3-2
cdr3_aa: ASQGDTYYEQY

cdr3_length: 12
clone_size: .
j_call: TRBJ1-2
v_call: TRBV6-5
cdr3_aa: ASRGQYANYGYT

cdr3_length: 12
clone_size: .
j_call: TRBJ2-5
v_call: TRBV10-1
cdr3_aa: ASSHTGTEGTQY

cdr3_length: 11
clone_size: .
j_call: TRBJ1-2
v_call: TRBV5-3
cdr3_aa: ARSETDRASYT

cdr3_length: 15
clone_size: .
j_call: TRBJ2-2
v_call: TRBV4-3
cdr3_aa: ASSRGDRGSLAGELF

cdr3_length: 12
clone_size: .
j_call: TRBJ1-5
v_call: TRBV6-2/TRBV6-3
cdr3_aa: ASTPGQEGQPQH

cdr3_length: 12
clone_size: .
j_call: TRBJ1-1
v_call: TRBV6-6
cdr3_aa: ASRGQPLNTEAF

cdr3_length: 13
clone_size: once
j_call: TRBJ2-7
v_call: TRBV27
cdr3_aa: ASSFLGQGAYEQY

cdr3_length: 15
clone_size: .
j_call: TRBJ2-5
v_call: TRBV5-1
cdr3_aa: ASSLGGGQGPWETQY

cdr3_length: 13
clone_size: .
j_call: TRBJ2-1
v_call: TRBV5-4
cdr3_aa: ASSSRLAGQNEQF

cdr3_length: 12
clone_size: .
j_call: TRBJ2-3
v_call: TRBV27
cdr3_aa: ASRTTGGIDTQY

cdr3_length: 14
clone_size: .
j_call: TRBJ2-7
v_call: TRBV5-1
cdr3_aa: ASSLAARDRVSEQY

cdr3_length: 11
clone_size: .
j_call: TRBJ2-1
v_call: TRBV7-6
cdr3_aa: ASAGGLAREQF

cdr3_length: 11
clone_size: .
j_call: TRBJ1-2
v_call: TRBV6-5
cdr3_aa: ASSSAGRGGYT

cdr3_length: 12
clone_size: .
j_call: TRBJ1-1
v_call: TRBV2
cdr3_aa: ASNLYRGNTEAF